This TCR beta chain was identified in a study of shared clonotypes between healthy human individuals. The CDR3 has 16 residues. In germline, CDR1 is SGDLS, CDR2 YYNGEE. V lost 4 bases and J lost 2; bases outside the gene matches: 11. Libraries were prepared by immunoSEQ multiplex PCR; TCRdb keeps only in-frame clonotypes and omits some of them. The sample lists about 690,000 clones, 90% seen once, with 34% in the top ten. The sequence came from a young man in good health. Some clones in this sample may be carry-over from other donors' samples. This chain links TRBV9 with TRBJ2-7; 8 positions match TRBD2. The material sequenced was memory CD8+ T cells from PBMCs. The subset was: CD45RO+ cells pooled with CCR7-negative TemRA cells. CDR3 nucleotide sequence: TGTGCCAGCAGCCCCCGTAGCGGGGCAGTCCCCTACGAGCAGTACTTC. Its translation: CASSPRSGAVPYEQYF.